These 28 T cell receptor beta chains were sequenced from one sample in a study of OX40 agonist ivuxolimab in advanced cancers. The assay was immunoSEQ multiplex PCR, and TCRdb's table has in-frame clones only and misses some. The sample consists of some 80,000 clones, about 90% of them appearing once. Sequenced here: CD4+ or CD8+ T cells sorted from blood, sampled in a trial of the OX40 agonist ivuxolimab. The source of these receptors is an adult with an advanced solid tumor such as melanoma, head and neck, liver or kidney cancer.

The chain joins TRBV4-3 to TRBJ1-2, with 8 bases that match TRBD1. This CDR3 contains 15 residues. The V gene's germline CDR1 is LGHNA and CDR2 YSLEER. The V gene end was trimmed by 4 bases and the J gene end by 6 bases; junction bases not matched to a gene: 10. DNA for the CDR3: TGCGCCAGCAGCCCCGAATGGACAGGGACCCATGGCTACACCTTC. Amino acid sequence: CASSPEWTGTHGYTF.

V gene TRBV6-6 combines with J gene TRBJ1-1; TRBD1 matches at 7 bases. The CDR3 totals 13 residues. The V gene's germline CDR1 is MNHNY and CDR2 SVGAGI (reference sequence). With 6 bases clipped from V and 4 bases from J, the junction kept 5 bases outside the gene matches. CDR3 in DNA: TGTGCCAGCAGCAACCCAGGGGGCACTGAAGCTTTCTTT. It codes for CASSNPGGTEAFF.

V usage is TRBV6-1 and J usage is TRBJ1-3; 7 bases are a match to TRBD1. Unmatched junction bases numbered 3, after V lost 7 bases and J lost 0 bases. The length of the CDR3 is 14 residues. Germline V gives CDR1 MNHNS, CDR2 SASEGT. The CDR3 region is CASKGQNSGNTIYF. CDR3 coding DNA: TGTGCCAGCAAGGGACAGAACTCTGGAAACACCATATATTTT.

This chain connects TRBV5-5 to TRBJ2-7; 10 bases fit TRBD1. Trimming removed 4 bases from V and 1 base from J; junction bases left unmatched: 5. Germline assignment: CDR1 SGHKS and CDR2 YYEKEE (reference sequence). CDR3 length: 15 amino acids. The CDR3 DNA reads as TGTGCCAGCAGCGCGGACAGGGGGGATTCCTACGAGCAGTACTTC. This encodes CASSADRGDSYEQYF. The entire variable domain, with the rest obtained from reference TRBV5-5 and TRBJ2-7, is as follows: DAGVTQSPTHLIKTRGQQVTLRCSPISGHKSVSWYQQVLGQGPQFIFQYYEKEERGRGNFPDRFSARQFPNYSSELNVNALLLGDSALYLCASSADRGDSYEQYFGPGTRLTVT.

V usage is TRBV6-5 and J usage is TRBJ2-2, with D uncertain. Trimming took off 9 bases at V and 6 bases at J, with 11 bases between the two ends. The germline V gene has CDR1 MNHEY and CDR2 SVGAGI. This CDR3 is 12 amino acids long. CDR3: CASEAGPGELFF. The CDR3 DNA follows: TGTGCCAGTGAAGCAGGCCCCGGGGAGCTGTTTTTT.

The chain joins TRBV15 to TRBJ1-2; TRBD1 agrees at 8 bases. The ends lost 0 bases at V and 4 bases at J; junction bases unmatched: 10. The CDR3 runs 17 residues. Germline loops: CDR1 LNHNV, CDR2 YYDKDF (reference sequence). CDR3 loop: CATSRDGEGGQVYGYTF. The CDR3, as DNA: TGTGCCACCAGCAGAGATGGGGAGGGGGGACAGGTCTATGGCTACACCTTC.

The sample holds one count of this clone. The chain joins TRBV5-1 to TRBJ1-1; the D is unclear. CDR1 and CDR2 (germline): SGHRS, YFSETQ. The CDR3 consists of 15 residues. The V end lost 0 bases, the J end lost 1 base, and 10 bases lay between the germline ends. The CDR3 loop reads CASSLVVERNTEAFF. Written as DNA, the CDR3 is TGCGCCAGCAGCTTGGTTGTAGAGAGGAACACTGAAGCTTTCTTT. Drawing the rest from reference TRBV5-1 and TRBJ1-1, the complete variable domain is KAGVTQTPRYLIKTRGQQVTLSCSPISGHRSVSWYQQTPGQGLQFLFEYFSETQRNKGNFPGRFSGRQFSNSRSEMNVSTLELGDSALYLCASSLVVERNTEAFFGQGTRLTVV.

The chain joins TRBV27 to TRBJ2-1; D unresolved. CDR3 length: 14 amino acids. Trimming took 6 bases from V and 3 from J, leaving 12 bases between them. Looked up from germline, CDR1 is MNHEY and CDR2 is SMNVEV (reference sequence). The CDR3, as DNA: TGTGCCAGCAGCCCGACACAATACTACAATGAGCAGTTCTTC. It translates to CASSPTQYYNEQFF.

This chain joins TRBV4-2 and TRBJ2-3, with 16 bases fitting TRBD2. Germline values: CDR1 LGHNA, CDR2 YNFKEQ. The CDR3 runs 18 residues. Trimming cost V 6 bases and J 6 bases; bases outside gene matches: 12. CDR3 nucleotide sequence: TGTGCCAGCAGTTCCGGGACTAGCGGGGGGGCAGGGCCGGATACGCAGTATTTT. Translating gives CASSSGTSGGAGPDTQYF.

This clone was detected only a few times. The V and J genes are TRBV27 and TRBJ2-4; no definite D call. The V end lost 2 bases, the J end lost 15 bases, and 14 bases lay between the germline ends. The CDR3 consists of 12 residues. Per germline, CDR1 MNHEY and CDR2 SMNVEV (reference sequence). CDR3 coding DNA: TGTGCCAGCAGTTTAATCGGCGACCGCTTGTACTTC. Its protein is CASSLIGDRLYF.

The rearrangement links TRBV21-1 to TRBJ2-7; TRBD1 is taken as the D call from the table, unchecked against the DNA. TRBV21-1 is deemed a pseudogene. The CDR3 has 12 residues. This CDR3 is CASSRGLYEQYF. Here the CDR3 DNA reads TGTGCCAGCAGCAGGGGCCTGTACGAGCAGTACTTC.

The CDR3 region has the DNA TGTGCCAGCAGCAAAGACAGGGGGAACGAAAAACTGTTTTTT. It specifies CASSKDRGNEKLFF. The genes are TRBV11-2 and TRBJ1-4; 9 nucleotides align to TRBD1. V trimming: 5 bases; J trimming: 8 bases; junction bases outside the gene matches: 6. Germline V CDR1 and CDR2: SGHAT, FQNNGV. The CDR3 has 14 amino acids.

The J gene is TRBJ1-4, the V gene TRBV2; TRBD1 matches 9 bases. The CDR3 runs 15 residues. V dropped 7 bases and J dropped 8; count of bases not matched to a gene: 11. Germline V CDR1 and CDR2: SNHLY, FYNNEI. CDR3 amino acids: CASTEGGTGREKLFF. As DNA, the CDR3 is TGTGCCAGCACCGAGGGAGGGACAGGGAGAGAAAAACTGTTTTTT.

V and J are TRBV5-6 and TRBJ1-1; D gene uncertain. V dropped 0 bases and J dropped 5 bases, with 14 bases sitting between them. The V gene's germline CDR1 is SGHDT and CDR2 YYEEEE. The CDR3 length is 15 residues. Here the CDR3 reads CASSLVTGLGTEAFF. The DNA for the CDR3 is TGTGCCAGCAGCTTGGTAACGGGGTTGGGTACTGAAGCTTTCTTT. The full variable domain, with the rest looked up from reference TRBV5-6 and TRBJ1-1, is DAGVTQSPTHLIKTRGQQVTLRCSPKSGHDTVSWYQQALGQGPQFIFQYYEEEERQRGNFPDRFSGHQFPNYSSELNVNALLLGDSALYLCASSLVTGLGTEAFFGQGTRLTVV.

Concerning this clone: Other DNA sequences from this sample encode an identical CDR3 as well. The V gene is TRBV5-1, the J gene TRBJ2-7; D remains unclear. This CDR3 contains 13 residues. Trimming left V 0 bases short and J 1 base short, with 5 bases between. CDR1 and CDR2 from the germline V gene are SGHRS and YFSETQ. The CDR3 region is CASSLGVSYEQYF. CDR3 nucleotides: TGCGCCAGCAGCTTGGGGGTGTCCTACGAGCAGTACTTC.

The sample holds one count of this clone. J is TRBJ2-1 and V is TRBV6-5; no clear D. The CDR3 has 10 residues. Trimming stripped 5 bases from V and 10 bases from J, with 6 bases between. From germline, CDR1 is MNHEY and CDR2 SVGAGI. CDR3 region: CASSGVEQFF. In nucleotides, the CDR3 is TGTGCCAGCAGTGGCGTGGAGCAGTTCTTC.

The chain uses TRBV14 and TRBJ1-1; 7 bases agree with TRBD1. The J segment lost 1 base and the V segment lost 3 bases, leaving 8 bases of the junction unmatched. This CDR3 comprises 16 residues. Germline values: CDR1 SGHDN, CDR2 FVKESK. The CDR3 coding sequence is TGTGCCAGCAGCCACCTACTCGGGACAGAGAACACTGAAGCTTTCTTT. This gives the protein CASSHLLGTENTEAFF. Full variable domain (outside the CDR3, taken from reference TRBV14 and TRBJ1-1): EAGVTQFPSHSVIEKGQTVTLRCDPISGHDNLYWYRRVMGKEIKFLLHFVKESKQDESGMPNNRFLAERTGGTYSTLKVQPAELEDSGVYFCASSHLLGTENTEAFFGQGTRLTVV.

This chain joins TRBV25-1 and TRBJ2-7, with 7 nucleotides matching TRBD1. After removal of 7 bases from V and 4 bases from J, the junction contained 7 bases not matched to a gene. Germline V gene lookup returns CDR1 MGHDK and CDR2 SYGVNS. The length of the CDR3 is 13 residues. The CDR3 nucleotides read TGTGCCAGCAAAGACAGGGAAGGTTACGAGCAGTACTTC. Its protein product is CASKDREGYEQYF.

The chain links TRBV7-3 to TRBJ2-2; D gene uncertain. Trimming shortened V by 1 base and J by 4 bases, and 4 bases separated the two germline ends. Germline CDR1 and CDR2: SGHTA and FQGTGA. The CDR3 length is 13 residues. CDR3 sequence: CASSLSSTGELFF. The CDR3 nucleotides are TGTGCCAGCAGCTTAAGTAGCACCGGGGAGCTGTTTTTT.

The CDR3 sequence: CSVEEVGTGNYGYTF. The CDR3, as DNA: TGCAGCGTTGAAGAAGTGGGGACAGGGAACTATGGCTACACCTTC. The chain couples TRBV29-1 to TRBJ1-2; 9 nucleotides line up with TRBD1. Germline CDR1 and CDR2: SQVTM and ANQGSEA. V lost 0 bases, J lost 2 bases, and 4 bases stayed unmatched. The CDR3 totals 15 residues.

V gene TRBV6-1 combines with J gene TRBJ2-7, with TRBD1 matching 10 bases. Germline CDR1 MNHNS, CDR2 SASEGT. CDR3 length: 17 amino acids. The J segment lost 3 bases and the V segment lost 0 bases, leaving 8 bases of the junction unmatched. The CDR3 protein is CASSEATAWTGGYEQYF. The DNA for the CDR3 is TGTGCCAGCAGTGAAGCGACCGCTTGGACAGGGGGCTACGAGCAGTACTTC.

The rearrangement uses TRBV7-3 and TRBJ2-2, with a possible D match to TRBD1 (6 bases). V was clipped by 5 bases and J by 4 bases, with 8 bases between them. Germline lookup yields CDR1 SGHTA and CDR2 FQGTGA. CDR3 length: 13 amino acids. The CDR3 region has the DNA TGTGCCAGCAGCCCGGACAGCACCGGGGAGCTGTTTTTT. Amino acid sequence: CASSPDSTGELFF.

This chain uses TRBV18 with TRBJ2-3, with TRBD2 matching over 8 bases. Trimming took 6 bases from V and 1 from J; bases not matched to a gene: 9. The CDR3 runs to 16 residues. Germline V gene sequence: CDR1 KGHSH, CDR2 LQKENI. CDR3 region: CASSPGSAGGTDTQYF. Here the CDR3 DNA reads TGTGCCAGCTCGCCCGGGTCAGCGGGGGGCACAGATACGCAGTATTTT.

This clone has only one observation. The chain is built from TRBV7-2 and TRBJ2-7, with TRBD2 matching 8 bases. CDR1 is SGHTA, CDR2 FQGNSA, per germline. Unmatched junction bases numbered 18, after V lost 5 bases and J lost 3 bases. The length of the CDR3 is 18 residues. This CDR3 is CASSPGRGSISANYEQYF. In nucleotides, the CDR3 is TGTGCCAGCAGCCCCGGGAGGGGCTCTATCTCGGCCAACTACGAGCAGTACTTC.

V is TRBV11-2 and J is TRBJ2-4; D call uncertain. Trimming took 1 base from V and 6 from J, leaving 7 bases between them. CDR3 length: 13 residues. Germline V gene lookup returns CDR1 SGHAT and CDR2 FQNNGV. This CDR3 is CASSLAPGNIQYF. The CDR3 region has the DNA TGTGCCAGCAGCTTAGCGCCGGGAAACATTCAGTACTTC.

The rearrangement joins TRBV5-6 to TRBJ2-7; D gene ambiguous. Germline loops: CDR1 SGHDT, CDR2 YYEEEE. V dropped 6 bases and J dropped 0 bases, with 10 bases sitting between them. The CDR3 contains 13 residues. The DNA of the CDR3 is TGTGCCAGCACCTCAACGGACTCCTACGAGCAGTACTTC. Translating gives CASTSTDSYEQYF.

The V call is TRBV5-1, the J call TRBJ1-1; 9 bases match TRBD1. Losses at the gene ends were 4 bases for V and 3 bases for J; bases not matched to a gene: 10. The CDR3 is 16 amino acids. Germline-derived CDR1 and CDR2 are SGHRS and YFSETQ. CDR3 nucleotides: TGCGCCAGCAGCCCGGGGACAGGGTCAGGGTACACTGAAGCTTTCTTT. Its protein is CASSPGTGSGYTEAFF.

The CDR3 coding sequence is TGTGCTAGTGCCATGGGACTAGCGGGGCCGAGCTCCTACAATGAGCAGTTCTTC. Its protein product is CASAMGLAGPSSYNEQFF. The V gene is TRBV12-5, the J gene TRBJ2-1, with 13 bases that match TRBD2. The CDR3 is 18 residues long. V lost 7 bases and J lost 0; bases outside the gene matches: 9. Germline CDR1 reads LGHNT; CDR2 reads FRNRAP.